This T cell receptor beta chain was identified in a study of cytomegalovirus exposure and HLA in healthy donors. Study in general: Early on, a data release was issued that held about 85 million unique TCRs from HLA-typed donors.

PCR primers comprised 60 Vbeta and 13 Jbeta primers. The protocol was immunoSEQ multiplex PCR, while the TCRdb copy is restricted to in-frame clones and leaves out a portion. Of about 92,000 clones listed, roughly 80% were seen once; the top ten hold roughly 1.1%. Concerning this clone: Its antigen remains unknown.

The V end was cut by 1 base, the J end by 4 bases, with 5 bases between. The CDR3 consists of 12 residues. Germline-derived CDR1 and CDR2 are GTSNPN and SVGIG (reference sequence). The study, taken as a whole, reports: A few CMV-associated chains proved CMV antigen-specific in vitro. Generally TCR sequences proved uncommon, though certain public TCRs appeared in numerous donors.

Sequenced material: PBMCs. The chain combines TRBV30 with TRBJ2-1; no clear D gene. This TCR came from a girl aged 2-9 years in good health and CMV-seropositive. DNA of the CDR3: TGTGCCTGGAGTGGACTGTACAATGAGCAGTTCTTC. Translation: CAWSGLYNEQFF.